The T cell receptor (beta chain) under discussion was sequenced for a study of CXCR3-negative and CXCR3-positive naive CD8 T cells (dated by TCRdb to about 2019). At the level of the whole study: Roughly 140 million TRB reads were obtained in total, roughly 1.5 +/- 0.3 million reads per library. The diversity and physicochemical repertoire analyses included approximately ten donors pooled from two independent experiments. For the TRBV-TRBJ cluster analysis, the naive subsets came from 5 donors, while the memory cells came from 3 donors. Points the paper makes about the study in general: Compared with CXCR3-negative naive cells, CXCR3-positive naive cells had TRB CDR3s with higher hydrophobicity (lower Kidera factor 4), lower energy, and higher strength and volume indices. Similar TRBV-TRBJ usage was shown by naive CXCR3-negative and CXCR3-positive cells from the same donor, whereas distinct patterns were shown by memory cells. Because surface CD5, which is linked to self-reactivity in mice, was comparable between the naive subsets, TCR interaction strength was also inferred from the physicochemical properties of TRB CDR3s. Freshly isolated PBMCs were used for most assays because CXCR3 expression partially decreased after cryopreservation. Repertoire diversity was comparably high in both naive subsets but much lower in memory CD8+ T cells.

Each CD8+ T cell subset was flow-sorted in triplicate, with roughly 330,000 cells per subset placed directly into RLT lysis buffer. Naive CD8+ T cells were defined stringently as CD45RO-CCR7+CD27+CD95- to exclude memory contaminants. Peripheral blood mononuclear cells were isolated from buffy coats by standard density gradient centrifugation. Naive CXCR3-negative and CXCR3-positive CD8+ T cells were flow-sorted using a FACSAria III. Total RNA was extracted from sorted cells with an RNeasy Mini Kit. Sequencing used a NextSeq 550. The Human TCR Profiling Kit (MiLaboratory) was used to make UMI-labeled 5' RACE TRB cDNA libraries. cDNA synthesis used the entire amount of extracted RNA, and PCR amplification then used the entire amount of cDNA produced. Libraries were prepared in parallel with an identical number of PCR cycles. As for the original processing: With a minimum of two reads required per UMI, MIGEC and MiXCR pulled out about 50,000 +/- 10,000 unique UMI-labeled TRB cDNA molecules from each library. Each library averaged about 37,000 +/- 9,700 functional in-frame TRB CDR3 nucleotide clonotypes without stop codons. Diversity metrics, including normalized Shannon-Wiener and Chao1, were computed in VDJtools after downsampling to 5000 UMI-labeled TRB molecules per sample. VDJtools was used to calculate clonotype-size-weighted physicochemical properties of the central five CDR3 residues, namely interaction energy, strength, volume and Kidera factor 4. Following reprocessing of the reads by TCRdb, the data hold one row per CDR3 protein sequence and no DNA is available. TCRdb, not the authors, supplied the V and J calls. The sample's clone listing holds around 130,000 distinct CDR3 sequences. The ten largest clonotypes hold 0.59% of the sample.

The CDR3 numbers 16 residues from cysteine through phenylalanine. Only the protein is on record. CDR1 and CDR2, per the germline V gene, are SGHNT and YENEEA. About this clonotype itself: This clone's antigen is unknown.

The chain was built from TRBV11-3 and TRBJ2-2; the D call of TRBD2 rests on TCRdb alone, since no DNA is present to check it. Material: naive CXCR3+ CD8+ T cells from blood. Explained via the paper, the cell subset or site label denotes: CD45RO-CCR7+CD27+CD95- naive CD8+ T cells expressing CXCR3 (TNR3+). This clonotype was obtained from a human donor in good health. Some clones in this sample may be carry-over from other donors' samples. Here the CDR3 is given as CASSPRTSGGAGELFF.